The 15 T cell receptor beta chains listed next were all sequenced from one sample in a study of blood T cell repertoires in COVID-19. Data came from immunoSEQ multiplex PCR; TCRdb stores just in-frame clones and leaves some out. This table holds 110,000 to 150,000 clones, 84% found once. The sequencing input was PBMCs or T cells enriched from blood (not recorded which). The receptors were gathered from a woman in her late teens or twenties who had been exposed to COVID-19.

The chain has TRBV27 and TRBJ1-6; no firm D call. Germline loops: CDR1 MNHEY, CDR2 SMNVEV (reference sequence). Trimming stripped 6 bases from V and 0 bases from J, with 9 bases between. The CDR3 contains 15 residues. In DNA form, the CDR3 reads TGTGCCAGCAGGCGGGCTAGCTCCTATAATTCACCCCTCCACTTT. It yields the protein CASRRASSYNSPLHF.

This clone was seen a single time. V is TRBV24-1 and J is TRBJ2-3, with 8 bases matching TRBD2. Germline V gene sequence: CDR1 KGHDR, CDR2 SFDVKD. The junction had 2 bases not matched to a gene; V was cut back by 1 base and J by 3 bases. The CDR3 is made up of 15 amino acids. The CDR3 protein is CATSDLGTRTDTQYF. As DNA, the CDR3 is TGTGCCACCAGTGATTTAGGGACTAGGACAGATACGCAGTATTTT.

The rearrangement uses TRBV18 and TRBJ2-7; tentative D call: TRBD2 (5 bases). Germline V gene data show CDR1 as KGHSH and CDR2 as LQKENI. Trimming took off 6 bases at V and 2 bases at J, with 17 bases between the two ends. The CDR3 length is 15 residues. The DNA for the CDR3 is TGTGCCAGCTCGCCCACTAGTCTTTATCCCTACGAGCAGTACTTC. Amino acids: CASSPTSLYPYEQYF.

V usage is TRBV4-3 and J usage is TRBJ1-1; TRBD1 might be the D (5 bases). The germline V gene encodes CDR1 LGHNA and CDR2 YSLEER. The CDR3 has 15 amino acids. Trimming removed 0 bases at V and 1 base at J, with 9 bases between. The CDR3 here is CASSQDWGKNTEAFF. The CDR3, as DNA: TGCGCCAGCAGCCAAGATTGGGGCAAGAACACTGAAGCTTTCTTT.

This rearrangement joins TRBV19 to TRBJ2-7; D not resolved. The CDR3 runs 15 residues. V gave up 2 bases and J gave up 6 bases, with 17 bases separating them. CDR1 is LNHDA, CDR2 SQIVND, per germline (reference sequence). CDR3 loop: CASSISLTYYREQYF. In DNA, the CDR3 is TGTGCCAGTAGTATATCCCTCACATACTATCGCGAGCAGTACTTC.

Only one count was recorded for this clone. The chain recombines TRBV5-1 with TRBJ1-4, with a possible D match to TRBD1 (5 bases). This CDR3 spans 12 amino acids. Trimming took off 5 bases at V and 5 bases at J, with 7 bases between the two ends. In germline, CDR1 is SGHRS, CDR2 YFSETQ. The CDR3 loop reads CASRQGNEKLFF. Written as DNA, the CDR3 is TGCGCCAGCAGGCAGGGCAATGAAAAACTGTTTTTT.

This chain connects TRBV27 to TRBJ2-3; D perhaps matches TRBD2 (5 bases). The CDR3 has 14 residues. V lost 7 bases and J lost 2, with 13 bases in between. CDR1 is MNHEY, CDR2 SMNVEV, per germline (reference sequence). The CDR3 DNA sequence: TGTGCCAGCAATCCAGCGGCTTACACAGATACGCAGTATTTT. It codes for CASNPAAYTDTQYF.

The rearrangement links TRBV6-4 to TRBJ2-1; 7 bases are shared with TRBD2. The germline CDR1 and CDR2 sequences are MRHNA and SNTAGT. CDR3 length: 15 residues. With 0 bases clipped from V and 2 bases from J, the junction kept 1 base outside the gene matches. CDR3 sequence (DNA): TGTGCCAGCAGTGACTCGCTAGCGGCCTACAATGAGCAGTTCTTC. Protein product: CASSDSLAAYNEQFF.

The chain has TRBV4-1 and TRBJ2-7; D call uncertain. This CDR3 has 16 residues. Looked up from germline, CDR1 is MGHRA and CDR2 is YSYEKL. V lost 0 bases to trimming and J lost 1 base, with 13 bases between them. The CDR3 here is CASSQEWRGSSYEQYF. The CDR3 nucleotides read TGCGCCAGCAGCCAAGAATGGCGCGGCTCTTCCTACGAGCAGTACTTC.

The chain combines TRBV18 with TRBJ1-1; 8 bases are a match to TRBD1. The V gene's germline CDR1 is KGHSH and CDR2 LQKENI. V was clipped by 8 bases and J by 6 bases; unmatched bases: 8. This CDR3 is 13 amino acids long. The CDR3 reads CASKDRGGAEAFF. The CDR3 coding sequence is TGTGCCAGCAAAGACAGGGGAGGCGCTGAAGCTTTCTTT.

This clone appeared a few times. This chain joins TRBV18 and TRBJ2-7; TRBD1 might be the D (6 bases). The CDR3 consists of 13 residues. The germline gives CDR1 KGHSH, CDR2 LQKENI. Between the trimmed V and J ends, which lost 4 bases and 6 bases, there was a span of 13 bases. The CDR3: CASSLQGSGEQYF. The CDR3 DNA follows: TGTGCCAGCTCACTGCAGGGGTCCGGCGAGCAGTACTTC.

The rearrangement links TRBV3-1 (or the pseudogene TRBV3-2) to TRBJ1-4; D gene uncertain. The germline V and J ends were trimmed by 2 bases and 2 bases, with 3 bases remaining between them. The CDR3 covers 13 residues. CDR1 and CDR2 from the germline V gene are LGHDT and YNNKEL (reference sequence). The DNA of the CDR3 is TGTGCCAGCAGCCAATCTACTAATGAAAAACTGTTTTTT. It codes for CASSQSTNEKLFF.

This CDR3 is CASSLAKTTSGKYNEQFF. CDR3 coding DNA: TGCGCCAGCAGCTTGGCCAAAACTACTAGCGGGAAGTACAATGAGCAGTTCTTC. The chain links TRBV5-1 to TRBJ2-1; 10 nucleotides agree with TRBD2. Germline V gives CDR1 SGHRS, CDR2 YFSETQ. This CDR3 spans 18 amino acids. Trimming took 0 bases from V and 4 from J; bases not matched to a gene: 10.

CDR3 sequence: CARAGMRTSGFTGELFF. CDR3 nucleotide sequence: TGTGCCCGCGCAGGGATGAGGACTAGCGGATTTACCGGGGAGCTGTTTTTT. The chain has TRBV30 and TRBJ2-2; 10 bases align to TRBD2. The CDR3 length is 17 residues. V lost 8 bases and J lost 5; bases outside the gene matches: 17. Per germline, CDR1 GTSNPN and CDR2 SVGIG (reference sequence). Complete variable domain (other parts from reference TRBV30 and TRBJ2-2): SQTIHQWPATLVQPVGSPLSLECTVEGTSNPNLYWYRQAAGRGLQLLFYSVGIGQISSEVPQNLSASRPQDRQFILSSKKLLLSDSGFYLCARAGMRTSGFTGELFFGEGSRLTVL.

The chain recombines TRBV18 with TRBJ1-3; 11 nucleotides line up with TRBD1. V lost 5 bases to trimming and J lost 0 bases; unmatched junction nucleotides: 3. This CDR3 has 16 amino acids. Germline CDR1 KGHSH, CDR2 LQKENI. In DNA, the CDR3 is TGTGCCAGCTCAACCGGGACAGGGGGCTCTGGAAACACCATATATTTT. It translates to CASSTGTGGSGNTIYF. Looking up the rest from reference TRBV18 and TRBJ1-3 gives the full variable domain: NAGVMQNPRHLVRRRGQEARLRCSPMKGHSHVYWYRQLPEEGLKFMVYLQKENIIDESGMPKERFSAEFPKEGPSILRIQQVVRGDSAAYFCASSTGTGGSGNTIYFGEGSWLTVV.